This T cell receptor beta chain derives from a study of blood T cell repertoires in COVID-19. V shed 1 base and J shed 0 bases, with 22 bases lying between them. The CDR3 runs to 20 residues. The germline gives CDR1 KGHSH, CDR2 LQKENI. Either two negative PCRs, clearance, or symptom resolution qualified Cohort 3 donors as recovered. In the original workflow: For nucleated cells, counts were estimated from reference gene primer amplification. The data were produced by immunoSEQ multiplex PCR, yet TCRdb's version contains in-frame clones alone and is incomplete. The DNA was the basis for D and trimming; V, J and clone size are from that table. Found here are about 480,000 clones, roughly 90% of them singletons; the top ten hold approximately 1.8%.

Source material: PBMCs or T cells enriched from blood (not recorded which). The V gene is TRBV18, the J gene TRBJ1-3, with no clear D. The source is a middle-aged woman who had recovered from COVID-19. This chain's CDR3 is CASSPRAQLDRLYSGNTIYF. CDR3 bases: TGTGCCAGCTCACCACGGGCACAGCTGGATAGGCTTTACTCTGGAAACACCATATATTTT.